This T cell receptor (beta chain) stems from a study of blood T cell repertoires in COVID-19. Overall study: COVID-19 samples, acute and convalescent, were from the United States, Italy and Spain. T cells, B-cell-depleted T cells, or PBMCs supplied cDNA or gDNA.

Original handling: It was from reference gene primer amplification that nucleated cell counts were estimated. Assay: immunoSEQ multiplex PCR; the TCRdb copy retains only in-frame clones and omits some. V and J calls and clone size are given by that table; D and trimming were obtained from the DNA. The sample gives under 300,000 clones, 70% to 90% of which show up once; around 2.9% is in the top ten. This clonotype was sampled from a woman under 40 with active or convalescent COVID-19. Sample: peripheral blood.

In nucleotides, the CDR3 is TGTGCCAGCAGCGTAGTATCCGGAGGGGGCACAGATACGCAGTATTTT. The encoded protein is CASSVVSGGGTDTQYF. The chain uses TRBV9 and TRBJ2-3, with a possible D match to TRBD2 (6 bases). V was cut by 0 bases and J by 1 base, with 12 bases left in between. CDR1 is SGDLS, CDR2 YYNGEE, per germline. This CDR3 comprises 16 residues.